The sequence of this T cell receptor (beta chain) was determined in a study of CD8 T cells in Susac syndrome. About the study: Active disease was present in about six of the sequenced Susac syndrome patients, and remission in eight.

Each Susac syndrome patient had definite or probable disease by recently defined criteria. Random hexamers served to reverse transcribe about 0.5 to 1 ug RNA. An immunoSEQ multiplex PCR generated amplified TCR beta CDR3 products spanning 54 Vbeta and 13 Jbeta. From the immunoSEQ multiplex PCR reads, TCRdb called clonotypes with MiXCR, one entry per CDR3 protein. Of over 150,000 distinct CDR3 sequences in the sample, just under 95% were seen once. Overall study findings and caveats: The CD4+ T cell repertoire of patients with Susac syndrome showed no detectable clonal expansion.

Trimming took off 6 bases at V and 0 bases at J, with 8 bases between the two ends. The CDR3 sequence is 13 residues long. From germline, CDR1 is LNHDA and CDR2 SQIVND (reference sequence). A note on this clonotype: The target antigen is unknown.

The origin of this receptor is a human donor with Susac syndrome. Sequenced input: CD4+ T cells from PBMCs. The V gene is TRBV19, the J gene TRBJ1-1; no reliable D call. CDR3 nucleotides: TGTGCCAGTAGGATACCGTTGAACACTGAAGCTTTCTTT. Translating it yields CASRIPLNTEAFF.